This T cell receptor (beta chain) was captured in a study of identifying expanded T cells in peripheral blood. Study-level findings and limits: Variance in clone template counts between approximately 2-week samples significantly increased with total template count across all healthy donors. About 1.2 clones differed between technical replicates, versus approximately 17 and 20 over time.

This CDR3 is built from 14 residues. V lost 8 bases and J 3 bases, leaving 17 bases between the germline ends. Germline lookup yields CDR1 MNHEY and CDR2 SVGAGI. No infections or other immune events were documented during collection. The assay was immunoSEQ multiplex PCR, and TCRdb's table has in-frame clones only and misses some. The sample carries some 99,000 clones, about 87% recorded once. For this clone: Its antigen is as yet unknown.

The sequencing sample was made of blood. The chain couples TRBV6-5 to TRBJ2-7, with D maybe TRBD1 (5 bases). The receptor's source is a person aged 18 to 69 in good health. The CDR3 reads CASPHGRTNYEQYF. The CDR3 DNA is TGTGCCAGCCCCCACGGCAGGACAAACTACGAGCAGTACTTC.